This T cell receptor (beta chain) was recovered during a study of blood T cell repertoires in COVID-19. Germline CDR1 reads SGDLS; CDR2 reads YYNGEE. This CDR3 contains 17 residues. The V segment lost 4 bases and the J segment 0 bases; nucleotides outside the gene matches: 7. Produced via immunoSEQ multiplex PCR; TCRdb's table is partial and in-frame only. This table has roughly 300,000 clones, less than 90% appearing once. The origin of this receptor is a human donor in a cohort sampled during active COVID-19. The sample consisted of peripheral blood. V and J are TRBV9 and TRBJ1-5; TRBD1 matches 10 bases. The CDR3 loop is CASSPGQGDYSNQPQHF. Written as DNA, the CDR3 is TGTGCCAGCAGCCCCGGACAGGGGGACTATAGCAATCAGCCCCAGCATTTT.